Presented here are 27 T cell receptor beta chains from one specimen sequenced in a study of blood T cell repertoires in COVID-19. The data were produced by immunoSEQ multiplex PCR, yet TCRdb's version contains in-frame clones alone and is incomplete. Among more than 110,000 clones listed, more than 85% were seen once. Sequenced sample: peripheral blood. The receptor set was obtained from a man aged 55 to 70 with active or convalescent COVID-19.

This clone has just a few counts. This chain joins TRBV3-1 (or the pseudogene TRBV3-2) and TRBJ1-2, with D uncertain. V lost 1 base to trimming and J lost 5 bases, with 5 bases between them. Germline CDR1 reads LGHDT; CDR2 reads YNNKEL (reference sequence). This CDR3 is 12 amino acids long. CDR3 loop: CASSQAKYGYTF. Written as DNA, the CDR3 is TGTGCCAGCAGCCAAGCCAAATATGGCTACACCTTC.

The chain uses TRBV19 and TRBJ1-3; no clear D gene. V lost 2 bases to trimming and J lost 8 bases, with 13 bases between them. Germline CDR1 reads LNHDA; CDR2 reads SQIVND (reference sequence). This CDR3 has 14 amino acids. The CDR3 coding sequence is TGTGCCAGTAGTATACCAAGACTGCTCCACACCATATATTTT. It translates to CASSIPRLLHTIYF.

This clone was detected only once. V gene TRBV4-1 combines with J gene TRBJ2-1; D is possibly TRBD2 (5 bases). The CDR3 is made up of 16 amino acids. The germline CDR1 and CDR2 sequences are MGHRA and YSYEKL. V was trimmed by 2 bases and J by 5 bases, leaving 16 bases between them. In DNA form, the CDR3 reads TGCGCCAGCAGCCAATCAGTCGGGGTAAATAACAATGAGCAGTTCTTC. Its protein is CASSQSVGVNNNEQFF.

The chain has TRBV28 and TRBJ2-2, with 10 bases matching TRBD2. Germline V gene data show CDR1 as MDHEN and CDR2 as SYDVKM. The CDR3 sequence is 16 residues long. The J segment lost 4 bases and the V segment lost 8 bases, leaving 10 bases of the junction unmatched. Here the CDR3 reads CASRETSGHPTGELFF. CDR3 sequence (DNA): TGTGCCAGCCGAGAGACTAGCGGGCACCCCACCGGGGAGCTGTTTTTT.

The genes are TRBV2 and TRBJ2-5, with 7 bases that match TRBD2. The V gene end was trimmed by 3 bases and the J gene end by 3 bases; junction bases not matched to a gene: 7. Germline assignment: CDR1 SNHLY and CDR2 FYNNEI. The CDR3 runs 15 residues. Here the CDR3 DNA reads TGTGCCAGCAGTGATCTAGCTAGCGGAAAAGAGACCCAGTACTTC. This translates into CASSDLASGKETQYF.

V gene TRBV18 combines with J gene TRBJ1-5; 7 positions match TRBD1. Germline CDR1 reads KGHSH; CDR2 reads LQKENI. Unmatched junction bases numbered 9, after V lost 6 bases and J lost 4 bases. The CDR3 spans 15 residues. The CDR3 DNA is TGTGCCAGCTCCGGGATGACAGGGTCAAATCAGCCCCAGCATTTT. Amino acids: CASSGMTGSNQPQHF.

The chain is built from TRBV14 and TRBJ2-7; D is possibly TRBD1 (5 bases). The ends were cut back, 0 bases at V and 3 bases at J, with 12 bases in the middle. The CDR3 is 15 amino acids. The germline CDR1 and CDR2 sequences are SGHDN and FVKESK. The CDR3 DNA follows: TGTGCCAGCAGCCAAGAGGGTAAAGGGGTCTACGAGCAGTACTTC. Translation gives CASSQEGKGVYEQYF.

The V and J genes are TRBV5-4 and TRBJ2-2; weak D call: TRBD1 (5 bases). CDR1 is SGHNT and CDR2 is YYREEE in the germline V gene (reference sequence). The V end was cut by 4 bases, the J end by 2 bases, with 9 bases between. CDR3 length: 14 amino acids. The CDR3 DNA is TGTGCCAGCAGCCCCAGGGCTAACACCGGGGAGCTGTTTTTT. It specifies CASSPRANTGELFF.

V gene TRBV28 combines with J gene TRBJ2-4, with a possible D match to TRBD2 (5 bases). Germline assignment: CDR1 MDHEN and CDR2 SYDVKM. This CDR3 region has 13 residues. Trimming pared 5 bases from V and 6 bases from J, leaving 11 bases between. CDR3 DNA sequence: TGTGCCAGCAGTCCACGAGGGCCAAACATTCAGTACTTC. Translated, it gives CASSPRGPNIQYF.

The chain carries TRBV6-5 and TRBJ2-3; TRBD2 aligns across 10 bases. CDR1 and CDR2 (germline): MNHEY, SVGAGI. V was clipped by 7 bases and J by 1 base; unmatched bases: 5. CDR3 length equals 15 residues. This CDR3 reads CASNIAGGGTDTQYF. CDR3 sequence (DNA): TGTGCCAGCAATATAGCGGGAGGAGGCACAGATACGCAGTATTTT.

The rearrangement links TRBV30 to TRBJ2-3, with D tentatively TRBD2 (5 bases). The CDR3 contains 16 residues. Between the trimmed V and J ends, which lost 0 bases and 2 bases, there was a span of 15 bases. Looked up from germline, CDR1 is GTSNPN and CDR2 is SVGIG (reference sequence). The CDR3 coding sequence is TGTGCCTGGAGTGTACGGTCGCTAGCTCCCACAGATACGCAGTATTTT. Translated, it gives CAWSVRSLAPTDTQYF.

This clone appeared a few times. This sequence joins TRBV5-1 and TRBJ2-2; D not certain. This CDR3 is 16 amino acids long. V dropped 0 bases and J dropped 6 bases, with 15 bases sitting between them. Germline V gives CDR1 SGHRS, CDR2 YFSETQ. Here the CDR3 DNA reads TGCGCCAGCAGCTTGGTAGCAGTCCTCCCGCCCGGGGAGCTGTTTTTT. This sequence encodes CASSLVAVLPPGELFF.

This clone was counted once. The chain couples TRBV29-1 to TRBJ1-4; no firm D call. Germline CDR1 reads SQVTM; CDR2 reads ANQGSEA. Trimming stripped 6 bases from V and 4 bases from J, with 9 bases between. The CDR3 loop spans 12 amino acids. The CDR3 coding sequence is TGCAGCGTAAAGAGTATTAATGAAAAACTGTTTTTT. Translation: CSVKSINEKLFF.

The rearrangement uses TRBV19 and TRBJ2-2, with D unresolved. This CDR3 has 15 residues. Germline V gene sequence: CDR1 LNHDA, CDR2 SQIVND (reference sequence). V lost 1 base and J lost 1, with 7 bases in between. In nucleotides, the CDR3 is TGTGCCAGTAGTATAGGGTCAGGGAACACCGGGGAGCTGTTTTTT. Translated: CASSIGSGNTGELFF.

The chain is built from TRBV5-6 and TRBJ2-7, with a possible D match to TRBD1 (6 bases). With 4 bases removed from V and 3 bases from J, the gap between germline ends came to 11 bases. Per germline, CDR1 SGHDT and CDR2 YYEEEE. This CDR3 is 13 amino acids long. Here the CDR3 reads CASSTQGYYEQYF. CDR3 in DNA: TGTGCCAGCAGCACCCAGGGGTACTACGAGCAGTACTTC.

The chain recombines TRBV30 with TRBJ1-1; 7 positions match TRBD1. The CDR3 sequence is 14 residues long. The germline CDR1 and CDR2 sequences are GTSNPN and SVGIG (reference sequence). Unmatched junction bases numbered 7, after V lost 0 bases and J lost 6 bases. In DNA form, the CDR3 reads TGTGCCTGGAGTGTACTACAAGGGGGCGCTGAAGCTTTCTTT. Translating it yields CAWSVLQGGAEAFF.

The CDR3 here is CASSLARGPRGYTF. In DNA, the CDR3 is TGTGCCAGCAGCTTAGCAAGGGGGCCTAGGGGCTACACCTTC. The chain couples TRBV7-2 to TRBJ1-2, with TRBD1 identical over 7 bases. The V and J ends lost 0 bases and 8 bases, in that order; junction bases with no gene match: 6. This CDR3 spans 14 amino acids. Germline values: CDR1 SGHTA, CDR2 FQGNSA.

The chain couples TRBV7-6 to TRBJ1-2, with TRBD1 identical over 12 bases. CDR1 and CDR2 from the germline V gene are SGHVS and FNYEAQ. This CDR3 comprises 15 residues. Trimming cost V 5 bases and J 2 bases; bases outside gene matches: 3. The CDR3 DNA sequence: TGTGCCAGCAGCCCTGGGACAGGGGGCAACTATGGCTACACCTTC. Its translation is CASSPGTGGNYGYTF.

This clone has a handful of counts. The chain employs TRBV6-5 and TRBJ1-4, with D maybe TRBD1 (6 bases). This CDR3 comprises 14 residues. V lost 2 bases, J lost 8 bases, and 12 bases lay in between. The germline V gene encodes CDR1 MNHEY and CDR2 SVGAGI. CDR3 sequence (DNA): TGTGCCAGCAGTTACCGGGGGGCTGGGGAAAAACTGTTTTTT. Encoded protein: CASSYRGAGEKLFF.

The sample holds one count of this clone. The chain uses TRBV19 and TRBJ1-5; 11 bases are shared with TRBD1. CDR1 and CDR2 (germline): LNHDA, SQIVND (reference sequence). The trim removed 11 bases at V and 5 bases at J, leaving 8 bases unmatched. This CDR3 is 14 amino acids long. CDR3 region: CAGSGTGGDQPQHF. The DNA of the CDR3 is TGTGCCGGGTCCGGGACAGGGGGAGATCAGCCCCAGCATTTT.

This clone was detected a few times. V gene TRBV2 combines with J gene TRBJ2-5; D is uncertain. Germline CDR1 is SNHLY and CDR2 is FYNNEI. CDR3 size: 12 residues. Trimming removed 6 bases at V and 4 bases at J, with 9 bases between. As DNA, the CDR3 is TGTGCCAGCAGCTCTTTCGGAGAGACCCAGTACTTC. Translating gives CASSSFGETQYF. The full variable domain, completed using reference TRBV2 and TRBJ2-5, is EPEVTQTPSHQVTQMGQEVILRCVPISNHLYFYWYRQILGQKVEFLVSFYNNEISEKSEIFDDQFSVERPDGSNFTLKIRSTKLEDSAMYFCASSSFGETQYFGPGTRLLVL.

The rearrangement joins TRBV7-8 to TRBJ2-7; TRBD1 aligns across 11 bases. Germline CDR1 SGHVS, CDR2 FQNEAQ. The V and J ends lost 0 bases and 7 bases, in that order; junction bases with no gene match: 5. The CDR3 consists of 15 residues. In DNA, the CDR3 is TGTGCCAGCAGCTTAGCCGGGACAGGGGGGATGGAGCAGTACTTC. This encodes CASSLAGTGGMEQYF.

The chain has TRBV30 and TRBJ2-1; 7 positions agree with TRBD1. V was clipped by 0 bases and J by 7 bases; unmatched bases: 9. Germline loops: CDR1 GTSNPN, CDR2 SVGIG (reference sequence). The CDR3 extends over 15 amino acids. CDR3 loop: CAWSVPGVRGNEQFF. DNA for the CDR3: TGTGCCTGGAGTGTACCTGGAGTCAGGGGGAATGAGCAGTTCTTC.

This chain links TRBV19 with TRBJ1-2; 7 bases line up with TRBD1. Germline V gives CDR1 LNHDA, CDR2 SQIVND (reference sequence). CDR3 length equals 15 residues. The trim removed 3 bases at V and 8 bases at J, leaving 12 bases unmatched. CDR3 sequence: CASSMARQGIYGYTF. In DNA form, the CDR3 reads TGTGCCAGTAGTATGGCGAGACAGGGAATCTACGGCTACACCTTC. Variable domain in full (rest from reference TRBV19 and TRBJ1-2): DGGITQSPKYLFRKEGQNVTLSCEQNLNHDAMYWYRQDPGQGLRLIYYSQIVNDFQKGDIAEGYSVSREKKESFPLTVTSAQKNPTAFYLCASSMARQGIYGYTFGSGTRLTVV.

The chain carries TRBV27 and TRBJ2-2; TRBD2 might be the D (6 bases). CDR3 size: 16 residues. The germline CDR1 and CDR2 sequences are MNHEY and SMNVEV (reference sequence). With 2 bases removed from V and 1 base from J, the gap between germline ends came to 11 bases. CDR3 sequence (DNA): TGTGCCAGCAGTTTACCGGGACTCGGGAACACCGGGGAGCTGTTTTTT. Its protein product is CASSLPGLGNTGELFF.

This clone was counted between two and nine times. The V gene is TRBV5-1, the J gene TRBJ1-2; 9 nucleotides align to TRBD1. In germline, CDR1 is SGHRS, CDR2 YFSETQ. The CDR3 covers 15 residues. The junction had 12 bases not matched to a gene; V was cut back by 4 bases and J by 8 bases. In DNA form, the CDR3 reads TGCGCCAGCAGCACCCCGGGACAGGGAGGTGGCGGCTACACCTTC. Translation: CASSTPGQGGGGYTF.

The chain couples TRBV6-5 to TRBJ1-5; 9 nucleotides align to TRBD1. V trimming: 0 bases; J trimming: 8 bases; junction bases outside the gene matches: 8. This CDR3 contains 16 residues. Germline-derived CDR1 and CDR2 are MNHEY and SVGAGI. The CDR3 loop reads CASSYSGTGILKPQHF. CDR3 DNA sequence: TGTGCCAGCAGTTACTCAGGGACAGGGATCCTCAAGCCCCAGCATTTT.